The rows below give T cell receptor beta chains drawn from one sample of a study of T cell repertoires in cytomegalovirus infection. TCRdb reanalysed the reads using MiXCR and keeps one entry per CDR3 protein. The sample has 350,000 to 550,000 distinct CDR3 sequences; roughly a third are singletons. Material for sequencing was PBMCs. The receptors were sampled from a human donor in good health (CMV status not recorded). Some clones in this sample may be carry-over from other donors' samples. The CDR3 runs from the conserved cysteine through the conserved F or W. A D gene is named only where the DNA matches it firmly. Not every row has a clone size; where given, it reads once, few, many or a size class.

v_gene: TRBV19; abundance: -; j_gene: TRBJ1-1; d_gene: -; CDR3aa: CASSIVLWNPEAFF; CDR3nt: TGTGCCAGTAGTATAGTCCTCTGGAACCCTGAAGCTTTCTTT
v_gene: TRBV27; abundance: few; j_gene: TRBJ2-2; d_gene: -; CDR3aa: CASSHTNTGELFF; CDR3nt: TGTGCCAGCAGTCACACAAACACCGGGGAGCTGTTTTTT
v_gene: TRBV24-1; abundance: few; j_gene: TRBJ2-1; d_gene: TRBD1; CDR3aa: CATSHGTGAYNEQFF; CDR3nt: TGTGCCACCAGTCACGGGACAGGGGCCTACAATGAGCAGTTCTTC
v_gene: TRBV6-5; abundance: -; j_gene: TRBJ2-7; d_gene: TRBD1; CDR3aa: CASRPGQGYYEQYF; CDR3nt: TGTGCCAGCAGACCGGGACAGGGCTACTACGAGCAGTACTTC
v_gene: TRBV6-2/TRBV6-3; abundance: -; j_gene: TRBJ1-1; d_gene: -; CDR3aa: CASSYLAGSGTEAFF; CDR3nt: TGTGCCAGCAGTTACTTGGCCGGATCAGGCACTGAAGCTTTCTTT
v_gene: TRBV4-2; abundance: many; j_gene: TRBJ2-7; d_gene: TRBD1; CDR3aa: CASSQGGGQGAYEQYF; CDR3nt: TGTGCCAGCAGCCAAGGTGGGGGACAGGGTGCCTACGAGCAGTACTTC
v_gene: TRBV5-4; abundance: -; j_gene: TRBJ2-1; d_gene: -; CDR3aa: CASSLSGTNEQFF; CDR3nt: TGTGCCAGCAGTCTTAGCGGAACTAATGAGCAGTTCTTC
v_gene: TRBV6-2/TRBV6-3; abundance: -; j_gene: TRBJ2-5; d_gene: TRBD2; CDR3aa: CASSSLGLDGETQYF; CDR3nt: TGTGCCAGCAGTTCCTTAGGACTAGATGGAGAGACCCAGTACTTC
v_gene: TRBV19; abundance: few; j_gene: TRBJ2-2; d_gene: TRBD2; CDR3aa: CASSVLAGDRNTGELFF; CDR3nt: TGTGCCAGTAGTGTACTAGCGGGGGACCGGAACACCGGGGAGCTGTTTTTT
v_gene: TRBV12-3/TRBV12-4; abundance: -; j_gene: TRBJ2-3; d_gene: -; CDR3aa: CASSPQGPPRDTQYF; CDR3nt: TGTGCCAGCAGTCCACAGGGACCCCCAAGAGATACGCAGTATTTT
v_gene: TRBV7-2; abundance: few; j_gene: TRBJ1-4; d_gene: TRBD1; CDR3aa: CASSSSGTGVEIVDKLFF; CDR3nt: TGTGCCAGCAGCTCCTCCGGGACAGGGGTGGAGATAGTAGACAAACTGTTTTTT
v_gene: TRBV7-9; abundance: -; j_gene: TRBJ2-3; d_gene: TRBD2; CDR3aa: CSSSKHSGAQDTQSF; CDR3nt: TGTTCCAGCAGCAAACATAGCGGGGCCCAAGATACGCAATCTTTT
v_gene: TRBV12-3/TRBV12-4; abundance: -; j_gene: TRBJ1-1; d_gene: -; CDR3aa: CASSLARKGANTEAFF; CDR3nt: TGTGCCAGCAGTTTAGCGCGGAAGGGCGCGAACACTGAAGCTTTCTTT
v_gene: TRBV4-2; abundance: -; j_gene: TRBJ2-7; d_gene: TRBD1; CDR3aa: CASSRGTGAYEQYF; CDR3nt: TGTGCCAGCAGCCGGGGGACAGGCGCATACGAGCAGTACTTC
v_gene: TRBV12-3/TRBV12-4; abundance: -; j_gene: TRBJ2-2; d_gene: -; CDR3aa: CASSLKGVGTGELFF; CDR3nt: TGTGCCAGCAGTTTAAAGGGGGTGGGCACCGGGGAGCTGTTTTTT
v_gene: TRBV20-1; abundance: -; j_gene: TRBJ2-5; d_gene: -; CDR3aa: CSARKGLQETQYF; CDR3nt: TGCAGTGCTAGAAAGGGGTTACAAGAGACCCAGTACTTC
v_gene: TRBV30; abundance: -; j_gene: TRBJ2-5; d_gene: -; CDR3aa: CAWSGAETQYF; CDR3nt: TGTGCCTGGTCGGGGGCGGAGACCCAGTACTTC
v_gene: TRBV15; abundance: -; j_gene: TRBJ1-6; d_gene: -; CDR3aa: CATSSQDSLGPYSPLHF; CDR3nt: TGTGCCACCAGCAGCCAGGACAGTCTTGGACCCTATTCACCCCTCCACTTT
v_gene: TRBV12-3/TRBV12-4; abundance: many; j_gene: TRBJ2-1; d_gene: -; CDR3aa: CASSKGGSYNEQFF; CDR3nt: TGTGCCAGCAGTAAGGGGGGGTCCTACAATGAGCAGTTCTTC
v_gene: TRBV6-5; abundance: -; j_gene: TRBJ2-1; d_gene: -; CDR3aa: CASSYSASEQFF; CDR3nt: TGTGCCAGCAGTTACTCGGCGAGTGAGCAGTTCTTC
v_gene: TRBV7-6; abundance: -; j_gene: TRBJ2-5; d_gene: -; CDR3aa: CASSLVGWTAEAQYF; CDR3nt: TGTGCCAGCAGCTTAGTAGGTTGGACAGCAGAGGCCCAGTACTTC
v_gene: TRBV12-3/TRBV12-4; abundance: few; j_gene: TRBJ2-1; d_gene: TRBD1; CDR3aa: CASRFWTGVHDEQFF; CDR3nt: TGTGCCAGCAGGTTTTGGACAGGCGTTCACGATGAGCAGTTCTTC
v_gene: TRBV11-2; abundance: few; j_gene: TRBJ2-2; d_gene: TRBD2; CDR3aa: CASSFQLQRGTGELFF; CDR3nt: TGTGCCAGCAGCTTCCAGCTTCAGCGGGGCACCGGGGAGCTGTTTTTT
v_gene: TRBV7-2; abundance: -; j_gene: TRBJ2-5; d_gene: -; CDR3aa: CASSLTPQATQYF; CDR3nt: TGTGCCAGCAGCTTGACCCCTCAAGCTACCCAGTACTTC
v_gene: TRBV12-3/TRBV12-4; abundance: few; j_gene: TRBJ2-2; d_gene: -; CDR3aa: CASSSNRGEGPGELFF; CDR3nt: TGTGCCAGCAGTTCTAATCGGGGTGAGGGTCCCGGGGAGCTGTTTTTT
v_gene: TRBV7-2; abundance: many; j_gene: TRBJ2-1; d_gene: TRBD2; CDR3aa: CASSPPERLAGGNNEQFF; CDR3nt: TGTGCCAGCAGCCCCCCGGAGAGGCTAGCGGGGGGGAACAATGAGCAGTTCTTC
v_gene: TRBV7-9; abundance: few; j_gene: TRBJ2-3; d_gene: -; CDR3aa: CASSLAVAYAQYF; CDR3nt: TGTGCCAGCAGCTTGGCGGTGGCATACGCGCAGTATTTT
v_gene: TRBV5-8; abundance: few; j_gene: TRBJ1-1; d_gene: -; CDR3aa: CASSFAGRSTEAFF; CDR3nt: TGTGCCAGCAGCTTCGCAGGGAGGTCCACTGAAGCTTTCTTT
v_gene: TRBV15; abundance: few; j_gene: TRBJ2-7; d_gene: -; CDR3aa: CATSRGGTSNHEQYF; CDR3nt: TGTGCCACCAGCAGAGGCGGGACATCGAACCACGAGCAGTACTTC
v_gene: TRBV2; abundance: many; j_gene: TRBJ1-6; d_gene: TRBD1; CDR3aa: CASSNRGQNSPLHF; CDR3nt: TGTGCCAGCAGTAACAGGGGGCAGAATTCACCCCTCCACTTT
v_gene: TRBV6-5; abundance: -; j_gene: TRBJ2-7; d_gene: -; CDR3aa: CASSSRDRSYEQYF; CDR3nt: TGTGCCAGCAGTAGCCGGGACCGATCCTACGAGCAGTACTTC
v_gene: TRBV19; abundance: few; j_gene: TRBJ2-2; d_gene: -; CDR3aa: CASSIGQASGELFF; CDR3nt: TGTGCCAGTAGTATAGGACAGGCCTCGGGGGAGCTGTTTTTT
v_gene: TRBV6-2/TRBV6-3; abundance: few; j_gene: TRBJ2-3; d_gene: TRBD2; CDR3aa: CASSYVSGGAEDTQYF; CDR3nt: TGTGCCAGCAGTTACGTTAGCGGGGGGGCCGAAGATACGCAGTATTTT